Judged by abundance, the clone carrying this T cell receptor (beta chain) is medium-sized. Antigen unknown. Some clones are missing from TCRdb's copy, which holds only in-frame ones; the method was immunoSEQ multiplex PCR. The data show tens of thousands of clones, with approximately 70% seen just once and roughly 51% held by the top ten. The data stem from a study of cytotoxic CD8 clonotypes in ibrutinib-treated CLL. Overall study findings and caveats: Once treatment began, public clonotypes, which were uncommon, contracted or stayed stable.

V was clipped by 3 bases and J by 7 bases; unmatched bases: 10. In germline, CDR1 is SGDLS, CDR2 YYNGEE. CDR3 length equals 16 residues. This TCR was recovered from a human donor with chronic lymphocytic leukemia. The chain is built from TRBV9 and TRBJ2-1; 10 nucleotides agree with TRBD2. Material: PBMCs, obtained at disease progression, from a patient treated with ibrutinib. The CDR3 bases are TGTGCCAGCAGCGCACTAACTAGCGGGGTTGAGAATGAGCAGTTCTTC. Residues: CASSALTSGVENEQFF.